This entry concerns a single TCR beta chain. This specimen belongs to a study of blood T cell repertoires in COVID-19. Across the whole study: The cDNA or gDNA used as material had been derived from T cells, B-cell-depleted T cells, or PBMCs.

V lost 3 bases and J lost 7; bases outside the gene matches: 4. Germline V CDR1 and CDR2: SGDLS, YYNGEE. CDR3 size: 15 residues. Sequencing was performed with immunoSEQ multiplex PCR; in TCRdb, only in-frame clones are kept and a portion is missing. The sample lists about 190,000 clones; around 80% were seen once. This rearrangement joins TRBV9 to TRBJ1-6, with 10 bases fitting TRBD1. The sample consisted of peripheral blood. The origin of this receptor is a woman aged 80 or older with active or convalescent COVID-19. CDR3 residues: CASSAAGQGNSPLHF. CDR3 nucleotides: TGTGCCAGCAGCGCAGCGGGACAGGGGAATTCACCCCTCCACTTT.